These 24 T cell receptor beta chains came from one sample sequenced in a study of T cells in Graves' hyperthyroidism and ophthalmopathy. The CDR3 regions of TCR beta were amplified from RNA transcripts. When the TCR CDR3 underwent first-round RT-PCR, the HTBI primer set was used. TCRdb processed the multiplex PCR reads anew with MiXCR; each CDR3 protein has one entry. The sample has about 320,000 distinct CDR3 sequences, roughly 15% seen once. Specimen: blood. These receptors came from a man aged 25-45 years with Graves' hyperthyroidism.

Of note for this clonotype: At one end the junction does not follow the germline gene, possibly because of a read error. The chain joins TRBV5-1 to TRBJ2-5; D not resolved. The CDR3 spans 12 residues. The germline V gene has CDR1 SGHRS and CDR2 YFSETQ. The CDR3 sequence: CASSSDSETQCF. The CDR3 DNA is TGCGCCAGCAGCTCCGATAGTGAGACCCAGTGCTTC.

Many counts were recorded for this clonotype. One end of the junction is discordant with germline, which a read error may explain. V gene TRBV2 combines with J gene TRBJ1-5; 9 bases agree with TRBD1. CDR3 size: 14 residues. Germline V lookup: CDR1 SNHLY, CDR2 FYNNEI. The CDR3 DNA reads as TGTGCCAGCAGCACTACAGGGGGCAAACAGCCCCAGCATTTT. Protein product: CASSTTGGKQPQHF.

This clonotype was detected many times. The V and J genes are TRBV20-1 and TRBJ2-3, with a weak D call TRBD2 (6 bases). The V end was cut by 0 bases, the J end by 3 bases, with 13 bases between. The CDR3 consists of 15 residues. CDR1 is DFQATT and CDR2 is SNEGSKA in the germline V gene (reference sequence). This CDR3 is CSARDPGGDTDTQYF. CDR3 in DNA: TGCAGTGCTAGAGATCCGGGCGGGGATACAGATACGCAGTATTTT.

This clonotype was recorded at least ten times. The chain has TRBV7-6 and TRBJ2-1, with 8 bases that match TRBD2. The V and J ends lost 3 bases and 3 bases, in that order; junction bases with no gene match: 7. The CDR3 spans 16 residues. Germline-derived CDR1 and CDR2 are SGHVS and FNYEAQ. CDR3 nucleotide sequence: TGTGCCAGCAGCTTCGCAGTAGCGGGAAACTACAATGAGCAGTTCTTC. This encodes CASSFAVAGNYNEQFF.

This clonotype was seen many times. The rearrangement joins TRBV28 to TRBJ1-5; TRBD1 is a possible D gene (5 bases). The germline V and J ends were trimmed by 4 bases and 5 bases, with 15 bases remaining between them. CDR1 and CDR2 from the germline V gene are MDHEN and SYDVKM. The CDR3 loop spans 15 amino acids. The CDR3 nucleotides are TGTGCCAGCAGTTCACTTATGAGAGGGGATCAGCCCCAGCATTTT. Translating it yields CASSSLMRGDQPQHF.

This clonotype was counted many times. The V call is TRBV24-1, the J call TRBJ2-2; no reliable D call. From germline, CDR1 is KGHDR and CDR2 SFDVKD. The CDR3 is made up of 15 amino acids. The V gene lost 3 bases and the J gene lost 0 bases, with 7 bases spanning the gap. CDR3 amino acids: CATSDPRANTGELFF. The CDR3 DNA is TGTGCCACCAGTGATCCAAGGGCGAACACCGGGGAGCTGTTTTTT.

This clonotype came up many times. V usage is TRBV27 and J usage is TRBJ2-3; a weak D match, TRBD2 (5 bases). CDR3 length equals 15 residues. V was pared by 6 bases and J by 9 bases, with 22 bases between. Germline values: CDR1 MNHEY, CDR2 SMNVEV (reference sequence). The CDR3 coding sequence is TGTGCCAGCAGCATTAAGAGGGAAAAGTTAGGCACGCAGTATTTT. Translated, it gives CASSIKREKLGTQYF.

As to this clonotype: An end of the junction does not agree with germline; a read error may underlie this. This chain uses TRBV5-6 with TRBJ2-7, with D perhaps assigned TRBD1 or TRBD2 (5 bases each). The CDR3 is made up of 16 amino acids. Germline loops: CDR1 SGHDT, CDR2 YYEEEE. The CDR3 coding sequence is TGTGCCAGCAGCTTGGACGGTCGCAGGGAGTACTACGAGCAGTGCTTC. Protein: CASSLDGRREYYEQCF. Combining the CDR3 with reference TRBV5-6 and TRBJ2-7 gives the whole variable domain DAGVTQSPTHLIKTRGQQVTLRCSPKSGHDTVSWYQQALGQGPQFIFQYYEEEERQRGNFPDRFSGHQFPNYSSELNVNALLLGDSALYLCASSLDGRREYYEQCFGPGTRLTVT.

The sample holds many counts of this clonotype. The J gene is TRBJ2-3, the V gene TRBV5-1; weak D call: TRBD2 (5 bases). V lost 5 bases to trimming and J lost 0 bases, with 13 bases between them. CDR1 and CDR2 from the germline V gene are SGHRS and YFSETQ. This CDR3 has 15 amino acids. The CDR3 is CASRRYKRSTDTQYF. The CDR3 DNA follows: TGCGCCAGCAGGAGGTATAAGCGGAGCACAGATACGCAGTATTTT.

This clonotype has just a few counts. The rearrangement joins TRBV6-9 to TRBJ2-3; 8 nucleotides agree with TRBD2. CDR1 is MNHGY, CDR2 SVAAGI, per germline. CDR3 length equals 12 residues. J lost 12 bases, V lost 4 bases, and 6 bases had no gene match. The DNA of the CDR3 is TGTGCCAGCAGTTTACTAGCGGAGTCCCAGTATTTT. As protein: CASSLLAESQYF.

This clonotype was detected ten times or more. The chain links TRBV6-6 to TRBJ2-7; a weak D match, TRBD1 (5 bases). The CDR3 extends over 16 amino acids. The germline V gene encodes CDR1 MNHNY and CDR2 SVGAGI (reference sequence). Trimming left V 0 bases short and J 3 bases short, with 15 bases between. Here the CDR3 DNA reads TGTGCCAGCAGTTACTCGACCCAGGGTCTATACTACGAGCAGTACTTC. It translates to CASSYSTQGLYYEQYF.

As for this clonotype: A read error may explain this, as a much larger clone is one base away. Lacking the conserved final phenylalanine or tryptophan, this CDR3 likely reflects a read error. The J gene is TRBJ2-1, the V gene TRBV5-6, with 8 positions matching TRBD1. Germline V gene sequence: CDR1 SGHDT, CDR2 YYEEEE. This CDR3 has 15 amino acids. J lost 6 bases, V lost 3 bases, and 8 bases had no gene match. The CDR3 nucleotides are TGTGCCAGCAGCTACCTACTAGGACAGGGCAATGAGCAGTTCTCC. Amino acids: CASSYLLGQGNEQFS.

This clonotype showed up just a few times. V and J are TRBV6-2 or TRBV6-3 and TRBJ2-1; TRBD1 or TRBD2 may be the D gene (6 bases each). Trimming cost V 8 bases and J 4 bases, with 18 bases left between them. The CDR3 extends over 15 amino acids. The germline gives CDR1 MNHEY, CDR2 SVGEGT. CDR3 nucleotide sequence: TGTGCCAGCGAGGGGGGCTATCTAATTTACAATGAGCAGTTCTTC. Amino acids: CASEGGYLIYNEQFF.

This clonotype was picked up many times. The chain couples TRBV7-2 to TRBJ2-1, with a possible D match to TRBD2 (6 bases). CDR1 is SGHTA and CDR2 is FQGNSA in the germline V gene. Trimming removed 1 base from V and 6 bases from J, with 16 bases in between. The CDR3 has 16 amino acids. This CDR3 is CASSLDGVAVSNEQFF. As DNA, the CDR3 is TGTGCCAGCAGCTTAGATGGTGTAGCGGTTTCCAATGAGCAGTTCTTC.

V usage is TRBV27 and J usage is TRBJ1-5; D remains unclear. This CDR3 is 13 amino acids long. Germline V gene lookup returns CDR1 MNHEY and CDR2 SMNVEV (reference sequence). V lost 8 bases and J lost 0, with 8 bases in between. This CDR3 reads CASGSDSNQPQHF. The DNA for the CDR3 is TGTGCCAGCGGCAGTGATAGCAATCAGCCCCAGCATTTT.

The J gene is TRBJ2-3, the V gene TRBV6-1; D is unclear. The CDR3 runs to 14 residues. Germline lookup yields CDR1 MNHNS and CDR2 SASEGT. With 5 bases removed from V and 2 bases from J, the gap between germline ends came to 11 bases. The CDR3 DNA follows: TGTGCCAGCAGTATCTACAGCGTCACAGATACGCAGTATTTT. Its translation is CASSIYSVTDTQYF.

This clonotype was recorded many times. The rearrangement uses TRBV28 and TRBJ1-4, with no clear D. Trimming removed 8 bases from V and 0 bases from J, with 13 bases in between. Germline V gene lookup returns CDR1 MDHEN and CDR2 SYDVKM. The CDR3 has 15 residues. The CDR3: CASRLRMTTNEKLFF. The CDR3 DNA is TGTGCCAGCCGCCTTAGGATGACAACTAATGAAAAACTGTTTTTT.

This clonotype has just one count. The chain recombines TRBV19 with TRBJ2-1, with D perhaps TRBD1 (5 bases). V lost 9 bases, J lost 1 base, and 16 bases lay in between. The CDR3 is made up of 15 amino acids. Germline V gene data show CDR1 as LNHDA and CDR2 as SQIVND (reference sequence). CDR3 amino acids: CASNAAGNSYNEQFF. In DNA, the CDR3 is TGTGCCAGCAACGCTGCAGGGAATTCCTACAATGAGCAGTTCTTC.

The rearrangement uses TRBV7-9 and TRBJ2-3, with 8 positions matching TRBD2. Losses at the gene ends were 2 bases for V and 7 bases for J; bases not matched to a gene: 14. Per germline, CDR1 SEHNR and CDR2 FQNEAQ (reference sequence). This CDR3 comprises 17 residues. In nucleotides, the CDR3 is TGTGCCAGCAGCTTAACGGGGCCCGGGAGGGCCCCCAATACGCAGTATTTT. Translation: CASSLTGPGRAPNTQYF.

This clonotype was seen only a few times. V usage is TRBV7-8 and J usage is TRBJ2-1; 10 positions agree with TRBD2. The J segment lost 8 bases and the V segment lost 0 bases, leaving 10 bases of the junction unmatched. This CDR3 has 17 residues. Looked up from germline, CDR1 is SGHVS and CDR2 is FQNEAQ. This chain's CDR3 is CASSLAPGTSETDEQFF. DNA for the CDR3: TGTGCCAGCAGCTTAGCTCCCGGGACTAGCGAGACAGATGAGCAGTTCTTC.

This chain uses TRBV2 with TRBJ2-5, with 9 bases matching TRBD1. Trimming cost V 6 bases and J 5 bases; bases outside gene matches: 10. This CDR3 is 15 amino acids long. From germline, CDR1 is SNHLY and CDR2 FYNNEI. The CDR3 region has the DNA TGTGCCAGCAGCGACCCCGGGACAGGGAGGGAGACCCAGTACTTC. Its protein product is CASSDPGTGRETQYF.

This clonotype occurred a few times. This rearrangement joins TRBV30 to TRBJ2-1; D remains ambiguous. The CDR3 is made up of 14 amino acids. Trimming took 0 bases from V and 8 from J, leaving 14 bases between them. CDR1 GTSNPN and CDR2 SVGIG come from the germline V gene (reference sequence). The CDR3 reads CAWSVFSPMDEQFF. The DNA for the CDR3 is TGTGCCTGGAGTGTTTTTAGTCCCATGGATGAGCAGTTCTTC.

The chain carries TRBV6-1 and TRBJ2-2; D is undetermined. Germline CDR1 reads MNHNS; CDR2 reads SASEGT. V was clipped by 7 bases and J by 3 bases, with 6 bases between them. CDR3 length: 12 residues. The CDR3 region has the DNA TGTGCCAGCAATCTGTACACCGGGGAGCTGTTTTTT. The encoded protein is CASNLYTGELFF.

On this clonotype: Just one base apart from a much larger clone, this may be a read error. The chain is built from TRBV3-1 and TRBJ2-7, with D perhaps TRBD1 (5 bases). Between the trimmed V and J ends, which lost 4 bases and 5 bases, there was a span of 18 bases. The CDR3 runs 15 residues. The germline V gene has CDR1 LGHDT and CDR2 YNNKEL (reference sequence). The CDR3 DNA sequence: TGTGCCAGCAGCCCTATAGGGGCCGGTTGGCACGAGCAGTACTTC. Residues: CASSPIGAGWHEQYF.